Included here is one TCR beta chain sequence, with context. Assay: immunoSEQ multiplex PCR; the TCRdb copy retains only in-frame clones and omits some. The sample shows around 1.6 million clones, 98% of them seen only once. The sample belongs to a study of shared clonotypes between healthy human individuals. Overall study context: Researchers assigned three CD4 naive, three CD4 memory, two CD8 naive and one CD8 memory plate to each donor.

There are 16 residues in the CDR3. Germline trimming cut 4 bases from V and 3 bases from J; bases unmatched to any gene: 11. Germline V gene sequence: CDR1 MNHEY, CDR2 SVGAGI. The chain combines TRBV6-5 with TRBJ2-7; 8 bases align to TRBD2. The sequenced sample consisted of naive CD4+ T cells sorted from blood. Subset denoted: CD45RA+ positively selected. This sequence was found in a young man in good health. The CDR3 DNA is TGTGCCAGCAGTTTGGGCGAAGCGGGAGTAATCTACGAGCAGTACTTC. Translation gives CASSLGEAGVIYEQYF.